Shown below are 9 T cell receptor beta chains from a single sample sequenced in a study of blood T cell repertoires in COVID-19. TCRdb keeps only in-frame clones here, not all; method: immunoSEQ multiplex PCR. The sample has some 200,000 clones, roughly four fifths seen once. Sample: PBMCs or T cells enriched from blood (not recorded which). Receptors originate from a man between 35 and 55 years old who had recovered from COVID-19.

This clone was detected only once. The V and J genes are TRBV18 and TRBJ2-1; the match to TRBD1 covers 7 bases. J gave up 1 base and V 1 base, and 4 bases lay outside the gene matches. The germline gives CDR1 KGHSH, CDR2 LQKENI. The CDR3 loop spans 16 amino acids. CDR3 sequence: CASSPRTGPSYNEQFF. The DNA for the CDR3 is TGTGCCAGCTCACCACGGACAGGTCCATCCTACAATGAGCAGTTCTTC.

The J gene is TRBJ1-1, the V gene TRBV7-6, with unresolved D. Germline V gene sequence: CDR1 SGHVS, CDR2 FNYEAQ. CDR3 size: 14 residues. V lost 0 bases to trimming and J lost 6 bases, with 11 bases between them. The CDR3 DNA sequence: TGTGCCAGCAGCTTAGCGGGAGGGTATGCTGAAGCTTTCTTT. Translating gives CASSLAGGYAEAFF.

The table lists this clone with a few counts. The chain couples TRBV29-1 to TRBJ2-1; the D gene is possibly TRBD2 (5 bases). The germline V and J ends were trimmed by 5 bases and 6 bases, with 17 bases remaining between them. The CDR3 has 14 residues. CDR1 and CDR2 from the germline V gene are SQVTM and ANQGSEA. The CDR3 here is CSVRRAGYSNEQFF. The CDR3 bases are TGCAGCGTTCGTAGGGCGGGCTATAGCAATGAGCAGTTCTTC.

The V and J genes are TRBV28 and TRBJ2-1, with 9 positions matching TRBD2. Germline assignment: CDR1 MDHEN and CDR2 SYDVKM. The V segment lost 7 bases and the J segment 6 bases; nucleotides outside the gene matches: 7. This CDR3 is built from 14 residues. The CDR3 DNA sequence: TGTGCCAGCAAAAAGCGGGAGGAAGTCAATGAGCAGTTCTTC. Protein product: CASKKREEVNEQFF.

This rearrangement joins TRBV28 to TRBJ1-5; 9 bases agree with TRBD1. Trimming cost V 6 bases and J 6 bases; bases outside gene matches: 9. Germline V CDR1 and CDR2: MDHEN, SYDVKM. The CDR3 is 15 amino acids. The CDR3 loop reads CASSRGDRDTQPQHF. In nucleotides, the CDR3 is TGTGCCAGCAGCCGGGGGGACAGGGATACTCAGCCCCAGCATTTT.

The V call is TRBV5-6, the J call TRBJ1-5; weak D call: TRBD1 (5 bases). The CDR3 covers 14 residues. CDR1 is SGHDT and CDR2 is YYEEEE in the germline V gene. The V gene lost 2 bases and the J gene lost 7 bases, with 13 bases spanning the gap. CDR3 in DNA: TGTGCCAGCAGCTTATTCAGGGCGGAGCAGCCCCAGCATTTT. Amino acids: CASSLFRAEQPQHF. The full variable domain, its missing parts supplied by reference TRBV5-6 and TRBJ1-5, is DAGVTQSPTHLIKTRGQQVTLRCSPKSGHDTVSWYQQALGQGPQFIFQYYEEEERQRGNFPDRFSGHQFPNYSSELNVNALLLGDSALYLCASSLFRAEQPQHFGDGTRLSIL.

The rearrangement links TRBV28 to TRBJ1-2; D perhaps matches TRBD1 (5 bases). The CDR3 spans 14 residues. Looked up from germline, CDR1 is MDHEN and CDR2 is SYDVKM. Trimming took off 4 bases at V and 5 bases at J, with 14 bases between the two ends. CDR3 sequence reads: CASSSGQGGYGYTF. CDR3 coding DNA: TGTGCCAGCAGTTCGGGGCAGGGAGGATATGGCTACACCTTC.

CDR3 coding DNA: TGTGCCAGCAGCGTAGCCGGGGAACCCCTCACAGATACGCAGTATTTT. This encodes CASSVAGEPLTDTQYF. The chain has TRBV9 and TRBJ2-3, with D perhaps matching TRBD2 (5 bases). Germline V lookup: CDR1 SGDLS, CDR2 YYNGEE. V was pared by 0 bases and J by 2 bases, with 13 bases between. This CDR3 comprises 16 residues. The entire variable domain, with the rest obtained from reference TRBV9 and TRBJ2-3, is as follows: DSGVTQTPKHLITATGQRVTLRCSPRSGDLSVYWYQQSLDQGLQFLIQYYNGEERAKGNILERFSAQQFPDLHSELNLSSLELGDSALYFCASSVAGEPLTDTQYFGPGTRLTVL.

J is TRBJ1-1 and V is TRBV7-9, with TRBD1 matching over 7 bases. V gave up 5 bases and J gave up 6 bases; unmatched junction bases: 18. In germline, CDR1 is SEHNR, CDR2 FQNEAQ (reference sequence). CDR3 length: 17 amino acids. CDR3 amino acids: CASSGDRAVYVSPEAFF. DNA for the CDR3: TGTGCCAGCAGCGGAGACAGGGCGGTATATGTCAGTCCTGAAGCTTTCTTT.